Below, 20 T cell receptor beta chains from the same sample are listed, as sequenced in a study of liver allograft versus peripheral blood T cells. Study details: Recipients' peripheral blood served as the comparator for T cell receptor repertoires in transplanted livers.

MiXCR, applied by TCRdb to the reads, yields one record per CDR3 protein. The sample has over 10,000 distinct CDR3 sequences; 25% to 30% are singletons. All receptors come from a human patient who had a liver transplant. Some T cells may be transferred from the graft donor.

By share, this clonotype counts as medium-sized. This CDR3 is CASSTHESGIYEQYF. The CDR3 nucleotides read TGTGCCAGTAGTACCCATGAAAGCGGGATATACGAGCAGTACTTC. This chain links TRBV19 with TRBJ2-7; TRBD2 aligns across 7 bases. The CDR3 runs 15 residues. The germline gives CDR1 LNHDA, CDR2 SQIVND (reference sequence). The ends lost 4 bases at V and 4 bases at J; junction bases unmatched: 10.

This clonotype has only a few counts. The chain carries TRBV30 and TRBJ2-5; maybe TRBD2 (5 bases). Germline CDR1 and CDR2: GTSNPN and SVGIG (reference sequence). The CDR3 consists of 14 residues. V shed 4 bases and J shed 5 bases, with 17 bases lying between them. Written as DNA, the CDR3 is TGTGCCTGGACCCCTTTGGGCCAGCGGGAGACCCAGTACTTC. Its translation is CAWTPLGQRETQYF.

In this sample, this clonotype is medium-sized. This sequence joins TRBV6-2 or TRBV6-3 and TRBJ1-1; a weak D match, TRBD1 (6 bases). CDR1 MNHEY and CDR2 SVGEGT come from the germline V gene. The CDR3 sequence is 14 residues long. The V end lost 5 bases, the J end lost 2 bases, and 12 bases lay between the germline ends. The CDR3: CASSTGTLNTEAFF. CDR3 in DNA: TGTGCCAGCAGTACCGGGACACTTAACACTGAAGCTTTCTTT.

A note on this clonotype: A much larger clone sits a single nucleotide away, making a read error possible. This CDR3 reads CASSQGSYEEYF. DNA for the CDR3: TGTGCCAGTAGTCAAGGGTCCTACGAGGAGTACTTC. This chain connects TRBV19 to TRBJ2-7; D remains ambiguous. CDR1 and CDR2 from the germline V gene are LNHDA and SQIVND (reference sequence). This CDR3 has 12 amino acids.

The V gene is TRBV6-1, the J gene TRBJ2-7; 10 bases fit TRBD2. The CDR3 covers 15 residues. Germline-derived CDR1 and CDR2 are MNHNS and SASEGT. Losses at the gene ends were 2 bases for V and 6 bases for J; bases not matched to a gene: 7. CDR3 in amino acids: CASSEMSGRAGEQYF. In nucleotides, the CDR3 is TGTGCCAGCAGTGAAATGAGCGGGAGGGCCGGCGAGCAGTACTTC.

CDR3 in amino acids: CASTRTGGETQYF. The CDR3 coding sequence is TGTGCCAGCACCAGGACAGGGGGTGAGACCCAGTACTTC. The V call is TRBV7-9, the J call TRBJ2-5; 10 nucleotides line up with TRBD1. With V trimmed by 7 bases and J by 5 bases, 4 bases remained unmatched. Germline V gives CDR1 SEHNR, CDR2 FQNEAQ (reference sequence). CDR3 length equals 13 residues. Combining the CDR3 with reference TRBV7-9 and TRBJ2-5 gives the whole variable domain DTGVSQNPRHKITKRGQNVTFRCDPISEHNRLYWYRQTLGQGPEFLTYFQNEAQLEKSRLLSDRFSAERPKGSFSTLEIQRTEQGDSAMYLCASTRTGGETQYFGPGTRLLVL.

The chain combines TRBV15 with TRBJ1-6; tentatively, D is TRBD1 (5 bases). V was shortened by 3 bases and J by 0 bases, with 6 bases between the two germline ends. The germline V gene has CDR1 LNHNV and CDR2 YYDKDF (reference sequence). The CDR3 loop spans 15 amino acids. DNA of the CDR3: TGTGCCACCAGCAGCGACAGCTCCTATAATTCACCCCTCCACTTT. Protein sequence: CATSSDSSYNSPLHF.

By sample share, this clonotype is medium-sized. The chain recombines TRBV24-1 with TRBJ2-5; 8 bases are a match to TRBD2. V dropped 7 bases and J dropped 2; count of bases not matched to a gene: 2. CDR3 length equals 13 residues. Germline assignment: CDR1 KGHDR and CDR2 SFDVKD. For the CDR3, the DNA is TGTGCCACCAGCACTAGCGGACAAGAGACCCAGTACTTC. This codes for CATSTSGQETQYF.

In this sample, this clonotype turned up a few times. Written as DNA, the CDR3 is TGTGCCAGCAGTTACGACAGATCCTATAATTCACCCCTCCACTTT. This codes for CASSYDRSYNSPLHF. The V and J genes are TRBV6-5 and TRBJ1-6, with D maybe TRBD1 (5 bases). Trimming pared 2 bases from V and 1 base from J, leaving 6 bases between. CDR1 is MNHEY and CDR2 is SVGAGI in the germline V gene. This CDR3 spans 15 amino acids.

This clonotype qualifies as medium-sized. The V call is TRBV24-1, the J call TRBJ2-3; 9 nucleotides align to TRBD1. In germline, CDR1 is KGHDR, CDR2 SFDVKD. The length of the CDR3 is 15 residues. V was pared by 5 bases and J by 6 bases, with 8 bases of the junction left unmatched. This chain's CDR3 is CATSGGQGAKDTQYF. Written as DNA, the CDR3 is TGTGCCACCAGTGGGGGACAGGGCGCAAAGGATACGCAGTATTTT.

This clonotype is deemed medium-sized. This rearrangement joins TRBV6-5 to TRBJ2-7; no clear D gene. The V end was cut by 5 bases, the J end by 5 bases, with 10 bases between. Germline CDR1 is MNHEY and CDR2 is SVGAGI. The CDR3 contains 12 residues. CDR3 in DNA: TGTGCCAGCAGTGGGATTTGGGACGAGCAGTACTTC. As protein: CASSGIWDEQYF.

The V call is TRBV5-4, the J call TRBJ2-1; 8 bases match TRBD2. Germline V gene lookup returns CDR1 SGHNT and CDR2 YYREEE (reference sequence). With 0 bases clipped from V and 4 bases from J, the junction kept 9 bases outside the gene matches. CDR3 size: 17 residues. DNA for the CDR3: TGTGCCAGCAGCTTGGACACCCTCCGGGGGGGGTACAATGAGCAGTTCTTC. Protein product: CASSLDTLRGGYNEQFF.

This clonotype is deemed medium-sized. This chain uses TRBV19 with TRBJ2-1, with D possibly matching TRBD2 (6 bases). Germline V lookup: CDR1 LNHDA, CDR2 SQIVND (reference sequence). This CDR3 is 13 amino acids long. The V gene lost 5 bases and the J gene lost 6 bases, with 11 bases spanning the gap. The CDR3 region is CASSAGSANEQFF. In DNA, the CDR3 is TGTGCCAGTAGTGCGGGGTCAGCCAATGAGCAGTTCTTC.

This clonotype was counted many times. The chain links TRBV6-6 to TRBJ1-3, with a tentative D call TRBD1 (6 bases). The V end lost 7 bases, the J end lost 4 bases, and 17 bases lay between the germline ends. This CDR3 region has 15 residues. Germline V gene sequence: CDR1 MNHNY, CDR2 SVGAGI (reference sequence). CDR3 amino acids: CASTPPGAQGNTIYF. CDR3 in DNA: TGTGCCAGCACCCCTCCGGGGGCGCAAGGAAACACCATATATTTT.

The rearrangement links TRBV30 to TRBJ1-4, with D hard to call. Germline V gives CDR1 GTSNPN, CDR2 SVGIG (reference sequence). The CDR3 has 13 residues. V lost 0 bases, J lost 2 bases, and 4 bases lay in between. CDR3 protein: CAWSVETNEKLFF. The CDR3, as DNA: TGTGCCTGGAGTGTAGAGACTAATGAAAAACTGTTTTTT.

In its sample, this clonotype ranks as medium-sized (0.01 to 0.1%). The chain employs TRBV18 and TRBJ2-1; D unresolved. From germline, CDR1 is KGHSH and CDR2 LQKENI. V lost 4 bases and J lost 3, with 16 bases in between. The CDR3 covers 16 residues. CDR3 sequence: CASSLRTGPSYNEQFF. CDR3 nucleotide sequence: TGTGCCAGCTCACTGAGGACCGGCCCCAGCTACAATGAGCAGTTCTTC.

CDR3 residues: CSARVWTPGGNTQYF. The CDR3 nucleotides read TGCAGTGCTAGAGTCTGGACCCCGGGGGGGAATACGCAGTATTTT. V and J are TRBV20-1 and TRBJ2-3; TRBD2 aligns across 8 bases. The CDR3 extends over 15 amino acids. J was trimmed by 7 bases and V by 1 base; bases with no gene match: 10. Germline V gives CDR1 DFQATT, CDR2 SNEGSKA (reference sequence).

The chain links TRBV19 to TRBJ2-1, with D unclear. V lost 6 bases, J lost 7 bases, and 13 bases lay in between. The CDR3 is made up of 13 amino acids. Germline V lookup: CDR1 LNHDA, CDR2 SQIVND (reference sequence). The CDR3 DNA reads as TGTGCCAGTAGCTGGACGGGCTGGAATGAGCAGTTCTTC. It yields the protein CASSWTGWNEQFF.

This clonotype was recorded a few times. The chain joins TRBV7-9 to TRBJ2-7; D call uncertain. The CDR3 is 14 residues long. Germline V lookup: CDR1 SEHNR, CDR2 FQNEAQ (reference sequence). The V end lost 2 bases, the J end lost 2 bases, and 10 bases lay between the germline ends. The CDR3 DNA follows: TGTGCCAGCAGCTTACAGGTAGAAGCCTACGAGCAGTACTTC. This translates into CASSLQVEAYEQYF.

Note on this clonotype: One base away lies a much larger clone, so this may be a sequencing read error. J is TRBJ1-1 and V is TRBV6-1; D perhaps matches TRBD1 (5 bases). Deletions cut 3 bases from V and 6 bases from J, with 20 bases between. Germline V CDR1 and CDR2: MNHNS, SASEGT. CDR3 length equals 16 residues. The DNA for the CDR3 is TGTGCCAGCAGTGAGGGGAGTAGGGGTCGGGGGTCTGAAGCTTTCTTT. Protein: CASSEGSRGRGSEAFF.